This T cell receptor (beta chain) was observed in a study of B cell selection in AIRE deficiency. Findings and caveats of the study: In TCRBV usage, CDR3 length and diversity, patient Tconv and Treg cells matched healthy donors.

With regard to this clone: What it binds is not known.

This CDR3 is 14 amino acids long. V shed 1 base and J shed 6 bases, with 12 bases lying between them. Germline V CDR1 and CDR2: SGHAT, FQNNGV. Sorted regulatory T cells were CD4-positive, CD25-high and CD127-low or negative. Sequencing was performed with immunoSEQ multiplex PCR; in TCRdb, only in-frame clones are kept and a portion is missing. The table lists about 26,000 clones, around 92% of them singletons. The chain joins TRBV11-2 to TRBJ1-1; no clear D gene. The sequence was obtained from a human donor in good health. Sequences were obtained from CD4+CD25+ Tregs sorted from PBMCs. DNA for the CDR3: TGTGCCAGCAGCTTAGGTACCGTCGGCGCTGAAGCTTTCTTT. Its translation: CASSLGTVGAEAFF.